The clone carrying this T cell receptor beta chain is classed as medium-sized by frequency. Through 5' RACE with UMI labels, the TRB cDNA libraries were prepared. TCRdb re-called the 5' RACE reads and gives one entry per CDR3 protein, without DNA. The table for this sample gives several thousand distinct CDR3 sequences. This sample stems from a study of CXCR3-negative and CXCR3-positive naive CD8 T cells. The CDR3 extends over 16 amino acids. CDR1 is SGHRS, CDR2 YFSETQ, per germline. The sequenced sample was naive CXCR3- CD8+ T cells from blood. Sample subset: CD45RO-CCR7+CD27+CD95- naive CD8+ T cells lacking CXCR3 (TNR3-). The sequence was collected from a human donor in good health. Some clones in this sample may be carry-over from other donors' samples. The chain couples TRBV5-1 to TRBJ2-2; no DNA is available, so the TRBD1 call from TCRdb remains unchecked. The CDR3 loop reads CASSLALTGVTGELFF.